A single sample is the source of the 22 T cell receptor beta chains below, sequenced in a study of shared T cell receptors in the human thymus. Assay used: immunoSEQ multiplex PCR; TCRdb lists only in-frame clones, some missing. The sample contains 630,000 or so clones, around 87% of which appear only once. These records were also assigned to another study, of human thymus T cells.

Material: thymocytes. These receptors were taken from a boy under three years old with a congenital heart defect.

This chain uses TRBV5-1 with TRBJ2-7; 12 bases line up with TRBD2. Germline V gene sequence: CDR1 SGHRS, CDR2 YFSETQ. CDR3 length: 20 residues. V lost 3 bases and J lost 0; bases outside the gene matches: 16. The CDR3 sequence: CASSSPSLAGGIPGSYEQYF. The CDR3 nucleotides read TGCGCCAGCAGCTCCCCCTCCCTAGCGGGGGGGATTCCAGGCTCCTACGAGCAGTACTTC.

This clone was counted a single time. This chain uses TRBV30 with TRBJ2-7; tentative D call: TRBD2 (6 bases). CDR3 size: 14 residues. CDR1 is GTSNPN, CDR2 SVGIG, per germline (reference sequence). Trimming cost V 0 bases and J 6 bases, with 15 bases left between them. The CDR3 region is CAWSVRRGLGEQYF. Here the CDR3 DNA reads TGTGCCTGGAGTGTACGGAGGGGCTTGGGCGAGCAGTACTTC.

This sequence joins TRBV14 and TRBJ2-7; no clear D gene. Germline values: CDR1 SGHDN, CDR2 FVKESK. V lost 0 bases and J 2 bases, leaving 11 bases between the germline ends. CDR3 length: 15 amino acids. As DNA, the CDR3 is TGTGCCAGCAGCCAAGATCTGCGGTCGACCTACGAGCAGTACTTC. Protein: CASSQDLRSTYEQYF.

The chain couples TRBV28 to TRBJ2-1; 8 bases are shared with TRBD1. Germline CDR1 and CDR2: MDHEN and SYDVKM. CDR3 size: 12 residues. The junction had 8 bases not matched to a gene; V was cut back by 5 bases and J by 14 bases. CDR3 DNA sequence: TGTGCCAGCAGTGATCGGGACAGGTCGAAGTTCTTC. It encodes CASSDRDRSKFF.

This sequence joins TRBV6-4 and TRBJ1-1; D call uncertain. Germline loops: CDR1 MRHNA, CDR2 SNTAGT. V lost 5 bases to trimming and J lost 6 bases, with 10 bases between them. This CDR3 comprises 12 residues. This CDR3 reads CASSYCAAEAFF. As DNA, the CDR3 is TGTGCCAGCAGTTACTGCGCCGCTGAAGCTTTCTTT.

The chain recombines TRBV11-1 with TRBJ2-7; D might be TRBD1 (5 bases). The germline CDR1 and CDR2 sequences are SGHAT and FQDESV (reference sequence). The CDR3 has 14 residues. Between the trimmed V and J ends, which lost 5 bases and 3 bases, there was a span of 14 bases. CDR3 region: CASSADSRLYEQYF. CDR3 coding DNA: TGTGCCAGCAGCGCAGACAGTCGACTCTACGAGCAGTACTTC.

CDR3 nucleotides: TGCGCCAGCAGCCAAAGGACAGGGGGCCACGAGCAGTACTTC. This codes for CASSQRTGGHEQYF. This sequence joins TRBV5-1 and TRBJ2-7; 11 nucleotides match TRBD1. Germline-derived CDR1 and CDR2 are SGHRS and YFSETQ. The CDR3 has 14 amino acids. V was pared by 4 bases and J by 5 bases, with 5 bases of the junction left unmatched.

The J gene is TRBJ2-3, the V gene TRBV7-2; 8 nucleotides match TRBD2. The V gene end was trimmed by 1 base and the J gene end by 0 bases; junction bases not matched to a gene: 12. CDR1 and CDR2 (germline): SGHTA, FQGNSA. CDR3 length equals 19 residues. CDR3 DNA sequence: TGTGCCAGCAGCTTAGTCTTTTGCGGGGGGCAGCCTAGCACAGATACGCAGTATTTT. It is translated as CASSLVFCGGQPSTDTQYF.

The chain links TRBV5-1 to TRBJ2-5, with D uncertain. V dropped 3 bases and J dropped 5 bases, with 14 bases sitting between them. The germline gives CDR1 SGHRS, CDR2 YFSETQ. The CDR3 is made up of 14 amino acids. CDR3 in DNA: TGCGCCAGCAGCTCGTTATTAGTGGTGGAGACCCAGTACTTC. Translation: CASSSLLVVETQYF.

The CDR3 here is CASSLRDRDNEKLFF. The DNA for the CDR3 is TGTGCCAGCAGCCTCCGGGACAGGGATAATGAAAAACTGTTTTTT. The chain is built from TRBV28 and TRBJ1-4, with 9 bases lining up with TRBD1. Germline loops: CDR1 MDHEN, CDR2 SYDVKM. This CDR3 has 15 amino acids. The trim removed 6 bases at V and 4 bases at J, leaving 6 bases unmatched.

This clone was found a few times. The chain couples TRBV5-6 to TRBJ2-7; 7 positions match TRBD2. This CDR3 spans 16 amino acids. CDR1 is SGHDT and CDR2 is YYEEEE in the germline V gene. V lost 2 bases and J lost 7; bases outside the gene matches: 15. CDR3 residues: CASSLLRTRSVREQYF. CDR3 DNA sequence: TGTGCCAGCAGCTTACTCCGGACTAGATCTGTACGGGAGCAGTACTTC.

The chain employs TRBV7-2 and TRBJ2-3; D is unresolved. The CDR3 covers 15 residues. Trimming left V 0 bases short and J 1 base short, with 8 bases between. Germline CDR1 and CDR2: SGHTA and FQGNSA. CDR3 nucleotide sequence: TGTGCCAGCAGCTTAGCCGACTCCCGCACAGATACGCAGTATTTT. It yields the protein CASSLADSRTDTQYF. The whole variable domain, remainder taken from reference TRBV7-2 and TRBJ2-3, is GAGVSQSPSNKVTEKGKDVELRCDPISGHTALYWYRQSLGQGLEFLIYFQGNSAPDKSGLPSDRFSAERTGGSVSTLTIQRTQQEDSAVYLCASSLADSRTDTQYFGPGTRLTVL.

The CDR3 nucleotides read TGTGCCAGCGTTGACAGGGTCGCCACTGAAGCTTTCTTT. It codes for CASVDRVATEAFF. The chain carries TRBV11-2 and TRBJ1-1; 7 bases agree with TRBD1. Per germline, CDR1 SGHAT and CDR2 FQNNGV. The CDR3 is 13 residues long. J gave up 4 bases and V 8 bases, and 7 bases lay outside the gene matches.

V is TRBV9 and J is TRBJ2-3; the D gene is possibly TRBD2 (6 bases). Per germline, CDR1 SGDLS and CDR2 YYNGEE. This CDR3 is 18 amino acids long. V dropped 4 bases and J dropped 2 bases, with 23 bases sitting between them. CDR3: CASSSRAGGLPSTDTQYF. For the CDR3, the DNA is TGTGCCAGCAGCTCCCGCGCCGGGGGACTCCCCTCCACAGATACGCAGTATTTT.

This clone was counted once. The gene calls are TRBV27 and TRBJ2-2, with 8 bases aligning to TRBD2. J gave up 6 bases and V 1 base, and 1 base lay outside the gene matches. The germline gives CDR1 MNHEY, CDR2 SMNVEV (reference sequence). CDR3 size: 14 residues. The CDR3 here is CASSLWTSPGELFF. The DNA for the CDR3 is TGTGCCAGCAGTTTATGGACTAGCCCCGGGGAGCTGTTTTTT.

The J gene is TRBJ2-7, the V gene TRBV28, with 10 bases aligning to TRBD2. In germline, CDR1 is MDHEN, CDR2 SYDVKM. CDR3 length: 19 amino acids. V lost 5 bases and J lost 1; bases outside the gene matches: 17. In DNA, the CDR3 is TGTGCCAGCAGTCCCCCCCCAGCGAAGCGGGAGGGTGGATCCTACGAGCAGTACTTC. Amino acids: CASSPPPAKREGGSYEQYF.

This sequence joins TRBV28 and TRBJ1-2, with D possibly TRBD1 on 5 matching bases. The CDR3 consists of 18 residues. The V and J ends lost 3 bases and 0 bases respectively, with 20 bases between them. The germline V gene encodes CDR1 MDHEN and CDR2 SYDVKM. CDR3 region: CASSFLGRGGPPNYGYTF. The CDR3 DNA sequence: TGTGCCAGCAGTTTCCTTGGGAGGGGCGGTCCCCCTAACTATGGCTACACCTTC.

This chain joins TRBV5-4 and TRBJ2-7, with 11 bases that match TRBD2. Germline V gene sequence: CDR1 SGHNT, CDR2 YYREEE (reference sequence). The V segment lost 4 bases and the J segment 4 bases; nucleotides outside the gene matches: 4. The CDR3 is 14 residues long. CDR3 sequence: CASSPGLAEYEQYF. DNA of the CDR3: TGTGCCAGCAGCCCGGGACTAGCGGAGTACGAGCAGTACTTC.

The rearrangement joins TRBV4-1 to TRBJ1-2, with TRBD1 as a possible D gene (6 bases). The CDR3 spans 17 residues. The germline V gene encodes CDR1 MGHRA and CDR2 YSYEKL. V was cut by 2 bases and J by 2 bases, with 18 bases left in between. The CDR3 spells CASSQPRDTSLNYGYTF. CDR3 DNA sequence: TGCGCCAGCAGCCAACCCCGGGACACCTCCCTCAACTATGGCTACACCTTC.

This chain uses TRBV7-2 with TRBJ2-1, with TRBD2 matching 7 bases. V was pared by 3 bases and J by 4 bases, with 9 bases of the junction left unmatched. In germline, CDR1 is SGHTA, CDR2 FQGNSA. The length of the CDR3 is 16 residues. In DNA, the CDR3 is TGTGCCAGCAGCTTTAGTGTACTAGCGAGTTACAATGAGCAGTTCTTC. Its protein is CASSFSVLASYNEQFF. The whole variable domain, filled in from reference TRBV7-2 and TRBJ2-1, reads GAGVSQSPSNKVTEKGKDVELRCDPISGHTALYWYRQSLGQGLEFLIYFQGNSAPDKSGLPSDRFSAERTGGSVSTLTIQRTQQEDSAVYLCASSFSVLASYNEQFFGPGTRLTVL.

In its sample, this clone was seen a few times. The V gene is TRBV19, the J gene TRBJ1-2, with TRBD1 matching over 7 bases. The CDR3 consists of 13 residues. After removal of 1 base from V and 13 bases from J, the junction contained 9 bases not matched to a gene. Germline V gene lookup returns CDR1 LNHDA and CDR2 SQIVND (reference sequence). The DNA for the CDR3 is TGTGCCAGTAGTATAGGGGCTGAACAGGGGACCACCTTC. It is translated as CASSIGAEQGTTF.

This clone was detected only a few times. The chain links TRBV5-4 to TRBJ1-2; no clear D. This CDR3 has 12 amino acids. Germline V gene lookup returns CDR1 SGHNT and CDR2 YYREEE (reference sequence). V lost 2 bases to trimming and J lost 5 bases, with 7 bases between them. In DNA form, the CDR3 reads TGTGCCAGCAGCTTCGAACAATATGGCTACACCTTC. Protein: CASSFEQYGYTF.